This TCR beta chain is drawn from a study of T cell changes during pregnancy in multiple sclerosis. The CDR3 runs 15 residues. Germline-derived CDR1 and CDR2 are SGHTS and YDEGEE. V was pared by 3 bases and J by 4 bases, with 7 bases of the junction left unmatched. Sequencing was performed with immunoSEQ multiplex PCR; in TCRdb, only in-frame clones are kept and a portion is missing. This table holds 35,000 to 45,000 clones, roughly 93% found once. The V call is TRBV5-8, the J call TRBJ1-2; TRBD1 aligns across 9 bases. The receptor comes from a female donor with multiple sclerosis, enrolled in a pregnancy study. This specimen was CD4+ T cells from peripheral blood mononuclear cells, taken in the first trimester of pregnancy. The CDR3 DNA is TGTGCCAGCAGCTCCGGACAGGGGAATGGCTATGGCTACACCTTC. Protein product: CASSSGQGNGYGYTF.